This T cell receptor (beta chain) was sequenced for a study of shared clonotypes between healthy human individuals. Across the whole study: Per-donor plates numbered three CD4 naive, three CD4 memory, two CD8 naive and one CD8 memory.

Deep was the level used in running the assay. The protocol was immunoSEQ multiplex PCR, while the TCRdb copy is restricted to in-frame clones and leaves out a portion. The table has 600,000 to 700,000 clones, roughly 72% seen once. Worth noting for this clone: The target antigen is unknown.

General study findings and limits: Limited genetic and exposure-history diversity came from having few donors. Rarefaction demonstrated incomplete sorted-subset sequencing despite large depth.

The CDR3 runs to 15 residues. The V end was cut by 0 bases, the J end by 2 bases, with 11 bases between. Looked up from germline, CDR1 is SGDLS and CDR2 is YYNGEE. The rearrangement joins TRBV9 to TRBJ1-1; D not certain. Sequenced: memory CD4+ T cells sorted from blood. The sample's subset: CD45RA-negative fraction. The receptor's source is a woman younger than 45 in good health. CDR3 DNA: TGTGCCAGCAGCGTAGGGGGAATTGGTAACACTGAAGCTTTCTTT. It encodes CASSVGGIGNTEAFF.